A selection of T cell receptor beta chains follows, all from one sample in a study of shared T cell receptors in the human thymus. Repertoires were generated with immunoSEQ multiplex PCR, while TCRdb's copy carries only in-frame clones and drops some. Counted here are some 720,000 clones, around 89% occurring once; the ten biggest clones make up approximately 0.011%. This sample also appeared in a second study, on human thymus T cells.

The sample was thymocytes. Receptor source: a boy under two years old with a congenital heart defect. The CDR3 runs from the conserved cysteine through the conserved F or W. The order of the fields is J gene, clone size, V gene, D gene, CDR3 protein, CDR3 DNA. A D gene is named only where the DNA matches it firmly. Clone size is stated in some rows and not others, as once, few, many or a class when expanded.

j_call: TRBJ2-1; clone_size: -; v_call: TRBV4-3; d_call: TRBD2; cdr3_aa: CASSQGCRLAGDGAYNEQFF; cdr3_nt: TGCGCCAGCAGCCAAGGATGCAGACTAGCGGGAGACGGAGCCTACAATGAGCAGTTCTTC
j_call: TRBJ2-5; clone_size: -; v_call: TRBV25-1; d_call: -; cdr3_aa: CASSVAETQYF; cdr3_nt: TGTGCCAGCAGCGTAGCAGAGACCCAGTACTTC
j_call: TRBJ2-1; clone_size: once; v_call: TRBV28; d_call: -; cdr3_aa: CASSLWVDSTYNEQFF; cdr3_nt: TGTGCCAGCAGTTTATGGGTGGACAGTACCTACAATGAGCAGTTCTTC
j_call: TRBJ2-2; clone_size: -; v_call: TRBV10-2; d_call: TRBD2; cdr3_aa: CASPLAENTGELFF; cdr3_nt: TGCGCCAGCCCACTAGCGGAGAACACCGGGGAGCTGTTTTTT
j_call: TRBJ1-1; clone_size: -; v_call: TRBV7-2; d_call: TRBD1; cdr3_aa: CASSPGQGNTEAFF; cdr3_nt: TGTGCCAGCAGCCCGGGACAGGGGAACACTGAAGCTTTCTTT
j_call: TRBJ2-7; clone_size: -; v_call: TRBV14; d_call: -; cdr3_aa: CASSQATSAHEQYF; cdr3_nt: TGTGCCAGCAGCCAAGCAACTAGTGCCCACGAGCAGTACTTC
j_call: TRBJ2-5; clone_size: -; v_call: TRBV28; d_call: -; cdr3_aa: CAPKGGGATQYF; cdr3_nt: TGTGCCCCCAAAGGGGGAGGGGCGACCCAGTACTTC
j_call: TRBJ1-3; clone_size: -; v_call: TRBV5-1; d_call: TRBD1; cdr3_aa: CASRSGTGRSGNTIYF; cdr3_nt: TGCGCCAGCAGATCCGGGACAGGGCGTTCTGGAAACACCATATATTTT
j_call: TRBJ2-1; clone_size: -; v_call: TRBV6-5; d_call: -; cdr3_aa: CASSYVPTGHPFF; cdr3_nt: TGTGCCAGCAGTTACGTCCCGACAGGCCACCCGTTCTTC
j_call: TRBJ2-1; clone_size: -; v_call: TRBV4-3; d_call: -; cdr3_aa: CASSQSSRSSYNEQFF; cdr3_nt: TGCGCCAGCAGCCAATCTTCAAGGAGCTCCTACAATGAGCAGTTCTTC
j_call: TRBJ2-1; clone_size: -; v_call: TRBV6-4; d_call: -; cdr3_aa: CASSEHLDVYNEQFF; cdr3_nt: TGTGCCAGCAGTGAACACCTAGATGTCTACAATGAGCAGTTCTTC
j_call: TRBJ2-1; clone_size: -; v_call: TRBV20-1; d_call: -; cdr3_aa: CSAPSQFF; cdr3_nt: TGCAGTGCCCCCTCGCAGTTCTTC
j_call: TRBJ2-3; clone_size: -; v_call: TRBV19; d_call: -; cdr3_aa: CASSLDLDTQQRTDTQYF; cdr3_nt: TGTGCCAGTAGTCTCGATTTGGACACACAGCAACGCACAGATACGCAGTATTTT
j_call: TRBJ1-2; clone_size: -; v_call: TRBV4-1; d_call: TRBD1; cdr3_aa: CASSPHPGQGDPSDYGYTF; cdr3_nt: TGCGCCAGCAGCCCGCATCCGGGACAGGGGGACCCTAGTGACTATGGCTACACCTTC
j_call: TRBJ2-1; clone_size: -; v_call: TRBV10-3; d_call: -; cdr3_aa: CAISEDSTPWCEQFF; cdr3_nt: TGTGCCATCAGTGAGGACTCGACCCCTTGGTGTGAGCAGTTCTTC
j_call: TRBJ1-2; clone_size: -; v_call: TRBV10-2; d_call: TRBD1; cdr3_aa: CASSEGQGANGYTF; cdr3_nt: TGCGCCAGCAGTGAGGGACAGGGGGCAAACGGCTACACCTTC
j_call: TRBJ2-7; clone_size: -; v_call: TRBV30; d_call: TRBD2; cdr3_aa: CAWRVGGWASYEQYF; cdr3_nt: TGTGCCTGGAGAGTGGGGGGGTGGGCCTCCTACGAGCAGTACTTC
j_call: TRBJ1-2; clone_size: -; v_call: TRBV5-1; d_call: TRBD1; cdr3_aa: CASSFSAPHRGPSNGYTF; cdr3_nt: TGCGCCAGCAGCTTCTCCGCTCCGCACAGGGGGCCTTCTAATGGCTACACCTTC
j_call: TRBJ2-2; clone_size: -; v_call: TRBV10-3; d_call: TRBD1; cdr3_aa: CAIKPDRAHTGELFF; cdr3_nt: TGTGCCATCAAACCGGACAGGGCACACACCGGGGAGCTGTTTTTT
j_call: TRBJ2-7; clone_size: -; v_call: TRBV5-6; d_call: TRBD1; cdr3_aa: CASSLGPRGTGAYEQYF; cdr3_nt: TGTGCCAGCAGCTTGGGGCCCCGGGGGACAGGGGCCTACGAGCAGTACTTC
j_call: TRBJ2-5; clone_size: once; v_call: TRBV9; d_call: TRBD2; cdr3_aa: CASSVTSGRGNQETQYF; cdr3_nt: TGTGCCAGCAGCGTCACCAGCGGGAGAGGGAACCAAGAGACCCAGTACTTC
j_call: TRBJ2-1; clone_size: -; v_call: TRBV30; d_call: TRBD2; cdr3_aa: CAWSPGASGSVDEQFF; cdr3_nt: TGTGCCTGGAGTCCCGGGGCTAGCGGGAGTGTCGATGAGCAGTTCTTC
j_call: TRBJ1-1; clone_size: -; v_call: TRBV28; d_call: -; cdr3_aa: CASSFRGGNTEAFF; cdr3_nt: TGTGCCAGCAGTTTCCGGGGGGGGAACACTGAAGCTTTCTTT
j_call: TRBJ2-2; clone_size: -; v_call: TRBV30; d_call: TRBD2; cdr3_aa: CAWSVHRLAGVQHTGELFF; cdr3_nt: TGTGCCTGGAGTGTACACCGACTAGCGGGAGTACAGCACACCGGGGAGCTGTTTTTT
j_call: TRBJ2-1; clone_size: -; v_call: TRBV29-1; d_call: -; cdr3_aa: CSVEEGEQFF; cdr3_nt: TGCAGCGTTGAAGAGGGCGAGCAGTTCTTC
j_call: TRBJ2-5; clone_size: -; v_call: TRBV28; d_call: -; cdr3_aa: CASSFWDYQETQYF; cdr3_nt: TGTGCCAGCAGTTTTTGGGACTACCAAGAGACCCAGTACTTC
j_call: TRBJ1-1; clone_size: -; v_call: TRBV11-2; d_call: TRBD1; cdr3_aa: CASSLDPGQGETEAFF; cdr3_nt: TGTGCCAGCAGCTTAGATCCCGGACAGGGGGAGACTGAAGCTTTCTTT
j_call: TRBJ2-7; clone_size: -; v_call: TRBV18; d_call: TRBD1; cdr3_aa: CASSPTGQSYLYF; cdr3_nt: TGTGCCAGCTCACCAACGGGACAGAGCTACCTGTACTTC
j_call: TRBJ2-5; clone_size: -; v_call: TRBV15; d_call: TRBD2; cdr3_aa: CATSRVTERERQETQYF; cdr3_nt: TGTGCCACCAGCAGAGTGACCGAGCGGGAGAGACAAGAGACCCAGTACTTC
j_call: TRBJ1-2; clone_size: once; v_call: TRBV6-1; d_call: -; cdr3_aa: CASRRFVYGYTF; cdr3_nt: TGTGCCAGCAGGAGGTTTGTCTATGGCTACACCTTC
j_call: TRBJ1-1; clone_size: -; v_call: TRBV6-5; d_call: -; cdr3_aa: CASSTSGTPEAFF; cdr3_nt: TGTGCCAGCAGTACGTCCGGGACACCAGAAGCTTTCTTT
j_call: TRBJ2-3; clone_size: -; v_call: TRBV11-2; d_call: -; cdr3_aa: CASSPGADTQYF; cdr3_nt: TGTGCCAGCAGCCCGGGGGCAGATACGCAGTATTTT
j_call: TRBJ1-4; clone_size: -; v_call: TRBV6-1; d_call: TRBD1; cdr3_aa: CASSEDKRQGPNEKLFF; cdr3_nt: TGTGCCAGCAGTGAAGACAAAAGACAGGGCCCCAATGAAAAACTGTTTTTT
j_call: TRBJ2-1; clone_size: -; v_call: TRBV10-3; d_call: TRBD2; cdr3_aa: CAIRDSGSPWNEQFF; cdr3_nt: TGTGCCATCAGGGATAGCGGGAGCCCCTGGAATGAGCAGTTCTTC
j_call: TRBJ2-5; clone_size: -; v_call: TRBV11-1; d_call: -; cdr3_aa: CASSWGAADQETQYF; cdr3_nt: TGTGCCAGCAGCTGGGGTGCAGCGGACCAAGAGACCCAGTACTTC
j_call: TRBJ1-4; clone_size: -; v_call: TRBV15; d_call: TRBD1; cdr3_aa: CATSDRVQLGLTNEKLFF; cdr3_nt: TGTGCCACCTCGGACAGGGTTCAACTGGGGTTAACTAATGAAAAACTGTTTTTT
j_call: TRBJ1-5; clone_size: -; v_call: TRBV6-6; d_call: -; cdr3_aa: CASSCPGGADQPQHF; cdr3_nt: TGTGCCAGCAGTTGCCCCGGGGGGGCTGATCAGCCCCAGCATTTT
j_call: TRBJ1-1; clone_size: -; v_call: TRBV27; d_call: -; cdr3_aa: CASSFGGVANTEAFF; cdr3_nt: TGTGCCAGCAGTTTCGGGGGGGTCGCGAACACTGAAGCTTTCTTT
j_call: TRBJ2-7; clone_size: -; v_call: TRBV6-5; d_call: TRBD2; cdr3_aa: CASSYSLAGGPYEQYF; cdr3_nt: TGTGCCAGCAGTTACTCACTAGCGGGAGGCCCCTACGAGCAGTACTTC
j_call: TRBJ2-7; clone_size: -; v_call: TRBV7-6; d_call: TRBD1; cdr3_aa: CASSPGQGWYEQYF; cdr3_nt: TGTGCCAGCAGCCCCGGACAGGGGTGGTACGAGCAGTACTTC
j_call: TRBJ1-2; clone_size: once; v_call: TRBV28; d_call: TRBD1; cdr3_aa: CASSSSGQGKYGYTF; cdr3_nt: TGTGCCAGCAGTTCATCGGGACAGGGGAAATATGGCTACACCTTC
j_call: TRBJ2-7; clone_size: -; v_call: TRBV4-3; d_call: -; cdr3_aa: CASSLPARPASMYEQYF; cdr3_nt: TGCGCCAGCAGCCTGCCGGCCCGGCCCGCTAGTATGTACGAGCAGTACTTC